This TCR beta chain was profiled in a study of blood T cell repertoires in COVID-19. Original processing methods: Estimation of nucleated cell counts relied on the amplification of reference gene primers. Data came from immunoSEQ multiplex PCR; TCRdb stores just in-frame clones and leaves some out. D and trimming were read from the DNA, whereas the V and J calls and clone size are those reported in that table. The sample lists 200,000 to 250,000 clones, about 83% occurring once. Participant-given clinical history determined each cohort assignment. Specimen: PBMCs or T cells enriched from blood (not recorded which). The receptor's source is a woman aged 45-59 years who had recovered from COVID-19.

Here the CDR3 DNA reads TGTGCCAGCAGTAGGACAGGGGGGAAATCACCCCTCCACTTT. Its protein is CASSRTGGKSPLHF. The gene calls are TRBV6-5 and TRBJ1-6, with 10 bases lining up with TRBD1. V was clipped by 5 bases and J by 10 bases; unmatched bases: 5. Germline-derived CDR1 and CDR2 are MNHEY and SVGAGI. This CDR3 contains 14 residues.